These 6 T cell receptor beta chains share one sample of origin, sequenced in a study of cytomegalovirus exposure and HLA in healthy donors. Repertoires were generated with immunoSEQ multiplex PCR, while TCRdb's copy carries only in-frame clones and drops some. This sample has approximately 57,000 clones; over 90% occur once, and the top ten carry under 6.5%. Sample: PBMCs. Receptors were obtained from a woman between 18 and 29 years old in good health and CMV-seronegative.

The rearrangement joins TRBV5-6 to TRBJ1-4; D gene uncertain. The V gene's germline CDR1 is SGHDT and CDR2 YYEEEE. Trimming left V 0 bases short and J 4 bases short, with 10 bases between. The CDR3 loop spans 15 amino acids. CDR3 in amino acids: CASSLGAPVNEKLFF. CDR3 DNA sequence: TGTGCCAGCAGCTTGGGGGCTCCAGTTAATGAAAAACTGTTTTTT.

Only one count was recorded for this clone. CDR3 DNA: TGTGCCAGCAGTGTGTACAGGGGGCCATCCTACGAGCAGTACTTC. This codes for CASSVYRGPSYEQYF. The rearrangement joins TRBV2 to TRBJ2-7; 9 nucleotides match TRBD1. Trimming at V came to 4 bases and at J to 1 base, leaving 5 bases not matched to a gene. The CDR3 length is 15 residues. Germline V gives CDR1 SNHLY, CDR2 FYNNEI.

The genes are TRBV27 and TRBJ1-2, with 8 bases lining up with TRBD1. This CDR3 spans 15 amino acids. J was trimmed by 2 bases and V by 4 bases; bases with no gene match: 6. CDR1 is MNHEY, CDR2 SMNVEV, per germline (reference sequence). The CDR3 sequence: CASSSPDRGNYGYTF. CDR3 bases: TGTGCCAGCAGTTCCCCAGACAGGGGCAACTATGGCTACACCTTC.

This chain connects TRBV2 to TRBJ1-5; D unresolved. The V gene lost 2 bases and the J gene lost 5 bases, with 13 bases spanning the gap. This CDR3 spans 15 amino acids. Germline-derived CDR1 and CDR2 are SNHLY and FYNNEI. This CDR3 is CASSENSQTYQPQHF. In DNA form, the CDR3 reads TGTGCCAGCAGTGAAAACAGTCAAACGTATCAGCCCCAGCATTTT.

V and J are TRBV19 and TRBJ1-1; 7 nucleotides line up with TRBD1. Germline V gene lookup returns CDR1 LNHDA and CDR2 SQIVND (reference sequence). The CDR3 covers 13 residues. With V trimmed by 6 bases and J by 2 bases, 3 bases remained unmatched. The CDR3 protein is CASRGTDNTEAFF. The CDR3, as DNA: TGTGCCAGTAGGGGGACAGACAACACTGAAGCTTTCTTT. Together with reference TRBV19 and TRBJ1-1, the CDR3 gives the full variable domain: DGGITQSPKYLFRKEGQNVTLSCEQNLNHDAMYWYRQDPGQGLRLIYYSQIVNDFQKGDIAEGYSVSREKKESFPLTVTSAQKNPTAFYLCASRGTDNTEAFFGQGTRLTVV.

The chain has TRBV9 and TRBJ2-2; no reliable D call. Germline V gives CDR1 SGDLS, CDR2 YYNGEE. The CDR3 spans 15 residues. The V gene lost 2 bases and the J gene lost 0 bases, with 8 bases spanning the gap. CDR3 amino acids: CASSVQLANTGELFF. Written as DNA, the CDR3 is TGTGCCAGCAGCGTGCAACTGGCGAACACCGGGGAGCTGTTTTTT.